The T cell receptor (beta chain) under discussion was sequenced for a study of CD8 T cell repertoires and HIV-1 epitope variants. Regarding the study as a whole: Most of the nine antigen-specific clonotypes appeared cross-reactive to autologous or escape variants.

This clone was observed a handful of times. The antigen remains unidentified. TCRdb's table, derived via immunoSEQ multiplex PCR, lists solely in-frame clones and lacks some. The sample has some 87,000 clones, roughly 80% seen once; the top ten hold roughly 25%. Source material: uncultured baseline CD8+ T cells from peripheral blood mononuclear cells (PBMCs). This clonotype was obtained from a male donor with HIV.

The CDR3 DNA reads as TGCGCCAGCAGCTTGGGAGGGGTCACTGAAGCTTTCTTT. The encoded protein is CASSLGGVTEAFF. V is TRBV5-1 and J is TRBJ1-1; maybe TRBD1 (5 bases). The CDR3 spans 13 residues. Germline V gene lookup returns CDR1 SGHRS and CDR2 YFSETQ. Trimming removed 0 bases at V and 4 bases at J, with 7 bases between. Supplemented by reference TRBV5-1 and TRBJ1-1, the full variable domain reads KAGVTQTPRYLIKTRGQQVTLSCSPISGHRSVSWYQQTPGQGLQFLFEYFSETQRNKGNFPGRFSGRQFSNSRSEMNVSTLELGDSALYLCASSLGGVTEAFFGQGTRLTVV.